The 12 T cell receptor beta chains below were found in one sample sequenced in a study of blood T cell repertoires in COVID-19 (dated by TCRdb to about 2020). Libraries were constructed by the immunoSEQ multiplex PCR assay. Sourced from immuneACCESS, this table was stored by TCRdb with only in-frame sequences that have V and J called. A share of the clones is absent; for the studies checked, an unresolved V gene accounts for under half, and the remainder has no known explanation. The sample yields 100,000 to 150,000 clones; roughly 85% were counted once. Just over 6.5% of the sample goes to the ten largest clones. Material for sequencing was peripheral blood. The receptor source for this set is a man older than 75 with active or convalescent COVID-19.

The rearrangement joins TRBV7-2 to TRBJ2-3; 9 nucleotides align to TRBD2. This CDR3 region has 14 residues. The V gene end was trimmed by 4 bases and the J gene end by 4 bases; junction bases not matched to a gene: 3. Germline loops: CDR1 SGHTA, CDR2 FQGNSA. The CDR3 loop reads CASSSGTSPDTQYF. The CDR3 DNA is TGTGCCAGCAGCTCCGGGACTAGCCCAGATACGCAGTATTTT.

The rearrangement uses TRBV6-4 and TRBJ2-1; 11 bases agree with TRBD2. The germline V gene has CDR1 MRHNA and CDR2 SNTAGT. The V and J ends lost 2 bases and 4 bases, in that order; junction bases with no gene match: 1. This CDR3 comprises 15 residues. The CDR3 DNA is TGTGCCAGCAGTGACGGGACTAGCGGATACAATGAGCAGTTCTTC. Translated: CASSDGTSGYNEQFF.

The chain carries TRBV19 and TRBJ1-1; the D gene is possibly TRBD1 (5 bases). V lost 6 bases and J lost 4, with 15 bases in between. The CDR3 runs 14 residues. Germline-derived CDR1 and CDR2 are LNHDA and SQIVND (reference sequence). DNA for the CDR3: TGTGCCAGTAGCCAGGGTCCAGTAGCCACTGAAGCTTTCTTT. Its protein is CASSQGPVATEAFF. The whole variable domain, filled in from reference TRBV19 and TRBJ1-1, reads DGGITQSPKYLFRKEGQNVTLSCEQNLNHDAMYWYRQDPGQGLRLIYYSQIVNDFQKGDIAEGYSVSREKKESFPLTVTSAQKNPTAFYLCASSQGPVATEAFFGQGTRLTVV.

J is TRBJ2-1 and V is TRBV15; D is unresolved. Deletions cut 3 bases from V and 10 bases from J, with 19 bases between. The CDR3 runs to 15 residues. Germline loops: CDR1 LNHNV, CDR2 YYDKDF (reference sequence). CDR3 in amino acids: CATSSVPGRPEEQFF. CDR3 nucleotide sequence: TGTGCCACCAGCAGCGTACCGGGTCGCCCGGAGGAGCAGTTCTTC.

The chain uses TRBV7-8 and TRBJ2-3; weak D call: TRBD2 (5 bases). Germline CDR1 SGHVS, CDR2 FQNEAQ. The CDR3 has 15 amino acids. V was trimmed by 1 base and J by 4 bases, leaving 12 bases between them. The CDR3 sequence is CASSLEGDRADTQYF. CDR3 in DNA: TGTGCCAGCAGCTTAGAGGGAGATCGTGCAGATACGCAGTATTTT.

DNA of the CDR3: TGTGCCATCAGTGACTCGAGTGGAGGGTTAAAATACGAGCAGTACTTC. Protein sequence: CAISDSSGGLKYEQYF. V is TRBV10-3 and J is TRBJ2-7, with D tentatively TRBD2 (6 bases). The CDR3 loop spans 16 amino acids. Trimming took 3 bases from V and 4 from J, leaving 19 bases between them. CDR1 and CDR2 (germline): ENHRY, SYGVKD.

This rearrangement joins TRBV27 to TRBJ2-3; TRBD1 matches 8 bases. V lost 6 bases to trimming and J lost 2 bases; unmatched junction nucleotides: 19. Germline values: CDR1 MNHEY, CDR2 SMNVEV (reference sequence). The CDR3 runs 19 residues. As DNA, the CDR3 is TGTGCCAGCAGAGAGGAGGGGCAGGGGGCGCCCCGAAACACAGATACGCAGTATTTT. Residues: CASREEGQGAPRNTDTQYF.

This chain uses TRBV5-4 with TRBJ1-2; 9 bases fit TRBD1. The germline V gene has CDR1 SGHNT and CDR2 YYREEE (reference sequence). Losses at the gene ends were 4 bases for V and 4 bases for J; bases not matched to a gene: 5. The CDR3 is made up of 14 amino acids. The CDR3 is CASSATGGSYGYTF. CDR3 in DNA: TGTGCCAGCAGCGCGACAGGGGGAAGCTATGGCTACACCTTC.

The rearrangement joins TRBV18 to TRBJ1-6, with 9 bases that match TRBD1. Germline CDR1 is KGHSH and CDR2 is LQKENI. V gave up 6 bases and J gave up 7 bases; unmatched junction bases: 7. This CDR3 is built from 15 residues. CDR3 nucleotides: TGTGCCAGCTCTCCTCGGACAGGGGAAAATTCACCCCTCCACTTT. Residues: CASSPRTGENSPLHF.

The rearrangement joins TRBV7-2 to TRBJ2-5, with 7 bases that match TRBD1. Germline V gene lookup returns CDR1 SGHTA and CDR2 FQGNSA. CDR3 length: 16 amino acids. V lost 5 bases, J lost 3 bases, and 12 bases stayed unmatched. The CDR3 sequence: CASSRRQGVPKETQYF. In DNA, the CDR3 is TGTGCCAGCAGCCGGCGACAGGGAGTACCTAAAGAGACCCAGTACTTC.

The chain couples TRBV6-1 to TRBJ1-5; 8 bases line up with TRBD1. With 3 bases clipped from V and 4 bases from J, the junction kept 5 bases outside the gene matches. Germline CDR1 reads MNHNS; CDR2 reads SASEGT. This CDR3 is built from 15 residues. Here the CDR3 reads CASSETWTGNQPQHF. DNA of the CDR3: TGTGCCAGCAGTGAGACTTGGACAGGGAATCAGCCCCAGCATTTT.

This chain links TRBV5-1 with TRBJ2-5; a weak D match, TRBD1 (6 bases). The CDR3 is 15 residues long. Germline V CDR1 and CDR2: SGHRS, YFSETQ. The V end was cut by 0 bases, the J end by 5 bases, with 14 bases between. CDR3 in DNA: TGCGCCAGCAGCTTGGACAGGGCAGACGCGGAGACCCAGTACTTC. Translation gives CASSLDRADAETQYF.